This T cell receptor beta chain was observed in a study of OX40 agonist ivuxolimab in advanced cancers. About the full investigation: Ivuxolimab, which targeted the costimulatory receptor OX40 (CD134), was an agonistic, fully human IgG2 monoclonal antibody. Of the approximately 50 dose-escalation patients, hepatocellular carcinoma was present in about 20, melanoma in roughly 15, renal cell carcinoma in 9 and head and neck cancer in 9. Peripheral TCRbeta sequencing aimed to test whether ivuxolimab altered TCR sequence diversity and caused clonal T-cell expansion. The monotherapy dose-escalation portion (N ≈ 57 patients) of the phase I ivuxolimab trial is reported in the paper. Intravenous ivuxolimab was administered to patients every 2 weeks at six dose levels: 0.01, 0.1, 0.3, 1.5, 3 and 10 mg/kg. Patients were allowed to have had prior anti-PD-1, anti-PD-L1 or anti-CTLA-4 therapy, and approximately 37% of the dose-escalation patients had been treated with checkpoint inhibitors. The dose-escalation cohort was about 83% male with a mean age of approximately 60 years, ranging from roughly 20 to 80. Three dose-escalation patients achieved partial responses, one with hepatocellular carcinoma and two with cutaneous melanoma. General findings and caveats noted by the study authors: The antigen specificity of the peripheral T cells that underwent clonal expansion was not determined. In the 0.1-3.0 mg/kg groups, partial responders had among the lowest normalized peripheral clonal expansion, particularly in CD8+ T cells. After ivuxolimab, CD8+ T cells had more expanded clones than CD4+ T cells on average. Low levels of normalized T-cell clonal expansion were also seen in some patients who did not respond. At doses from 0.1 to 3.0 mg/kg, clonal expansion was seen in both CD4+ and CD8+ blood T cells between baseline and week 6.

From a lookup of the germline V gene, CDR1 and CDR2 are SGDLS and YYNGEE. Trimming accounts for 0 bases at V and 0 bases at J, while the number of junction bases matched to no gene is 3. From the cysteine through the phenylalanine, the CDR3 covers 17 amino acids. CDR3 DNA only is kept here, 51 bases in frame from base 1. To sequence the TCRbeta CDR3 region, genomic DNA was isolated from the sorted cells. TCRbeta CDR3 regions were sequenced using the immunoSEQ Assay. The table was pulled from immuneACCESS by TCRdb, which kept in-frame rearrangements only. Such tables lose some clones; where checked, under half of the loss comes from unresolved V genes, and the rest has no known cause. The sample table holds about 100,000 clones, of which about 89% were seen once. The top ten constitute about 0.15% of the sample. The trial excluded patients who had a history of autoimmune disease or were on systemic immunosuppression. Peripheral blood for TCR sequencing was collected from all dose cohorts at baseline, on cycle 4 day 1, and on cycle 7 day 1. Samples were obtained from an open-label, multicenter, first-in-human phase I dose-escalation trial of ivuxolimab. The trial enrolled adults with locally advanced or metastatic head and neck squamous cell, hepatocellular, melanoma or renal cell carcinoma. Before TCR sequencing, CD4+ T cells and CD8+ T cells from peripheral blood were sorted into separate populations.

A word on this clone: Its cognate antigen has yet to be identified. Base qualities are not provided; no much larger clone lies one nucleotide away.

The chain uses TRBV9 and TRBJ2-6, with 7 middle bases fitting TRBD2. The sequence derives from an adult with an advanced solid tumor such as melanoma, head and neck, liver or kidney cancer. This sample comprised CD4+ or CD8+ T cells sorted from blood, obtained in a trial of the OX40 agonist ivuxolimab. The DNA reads TGTGCCAGCAGCGTAGGTGGGAGGGCCTCTGGGGCCAACGTCCTGACTTTC. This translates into CASSVGGRASGANVLTF.